The subject of this entry is one T cell receptor (beta chain). Mismatch with germline at one junction end may stem from a read error. Three rounds of nested PCR, following a modified ARM-PCR protocol, produced the TCRbeta library. Each CDR3 protein gets one entry after TCRdb re-called the multiplex PCR reads with MiXCR. The sample contains approximately 77,000 distinct CDR3 sequences, roughly 80% of which appear only once. RNA was extracted from bulk tissue without any cell sorting. Distant lung tissue was collected more than 3 cm away from the tumor edge. The sample comes from a study of tumor and adjacent non-tumor tissue in lung cancer. Sequencing was carried out using distant non-tumor lung tissue. The sequence came from a man aged 55-75 years with non-small cell lung cancer.

The CDR3: CDSSRGSGGITGPYF. The CDR3 nucleotides read TGTGACAGCAGTCGGGGGAGCGGGGGAATCACGGGGCCGTATTTT. The chain employs TRBV12-3 or TRBV12-4 and TRBJ2-3, with 8 bases lining up with TRBD2. The CDR3 is made up of 15 amino acids.